This T cell receptor (beta chain) was identified in a study of blood T cell repertoires in COVID-19. Study at large: From the United States, Italy and Spain came samples of acute and convalescent COVID-19. The analysed material was cDNA or gDNA that came from T cells, B-cell-depleted T cells, or PBMCs.

This clone appeared a single time. Original data processing: Estimates of nucleated cell counts were drawn from the amplification of reference gene primers. The data were produced by immunoSEQ multiplex PCR, yet TCRdb's version contains in-frame clones alone and is incomplete. Clonal size and the V and J genes are those of that table, whereas D and trimming came from the DNA. This table holds 130,000 or so clones, roughly 90% found once. This CDR3 comprises 12 residues. The V segment lost 5 bases and the J segment 5 bases; nucleotides outside the gene matches: 3. The germline V gene encodes CDR1 SGHAT and CDR2 FQDESV (reference sequence).

This chain connects TRBV11-1 to TRBJ2-7, with TRBD2 identical over 7 bases. The clonotype originates from a man in his 70s with active COVID-19. The source material was peripheral blood. CDR3 residues: CASSPREDEQYF. In DNA form, the CDR3 reads TGTGCCAGCAGCCCCCGGGAGGACGAGCAGTACTTC.